This TCR beta chain was identified in a study of T cells in Graves' hyperthyroidism and ophthalmopathy. The CDR3 regions of TCR beta were amplified from RNA transcripts. With the HTBI primer set, the TCR CDR3 went through a first round of RT-PCR. TCRdb recomputed calls from the multiplex PCR reads with MiXCR, one row per CDR3 protein. The sample has roughly 45,000 distinct CDR3 sequences, 45% to 50% seen once. V shed 3 bases, J shed 7 bases, and the junction held 6 bases outside the gene matches. Germline V gene data show CDR1 as SEHNR and CDR2 as FQNEAQ (reference sequence). The CDR3 is made up of 13 amino acids. The diagnoses drew upon clinical symptoms, serum thyroxine and TRAb, thyroid ultrasound and orbital computed tomography. Findings and limits, study-wide: In simple terms, a model built on 13 V-J features told ophthalmopathy apart from stable hyperthyroidism. Ophthalmopathy prediction by the model preceded onset by a median about 6.8 months.

On this clonotype itself: What it recognizes is unknown.

Sequencing was done on a sample of peripheral blood or thyroid tissue (not recorded which). The sequence was collected from a woman in her forties or fifties with Graves' hyperthyroidism. The chain links TRBV7-9 to TRBJ2-7; TRBD2 aligns across 7 bases. CDR3 region: CASSLRAGEEQYF. The CDR3 DNA sequence: TGTGCCAGCAGCTTGCGGGCGGGAGAAGAGCAGTACTTC.